This section outlines one T cell receptor beta chain sequence together with its context. The sample originates from a study of cytomegalovirus exposure and HLA in healthy donors. PCR was performed using 60 Vbeta and 13 Jbeta primers. Measured with immunoSEQ multiplex PCR; TCRdb has only the in-frame clones, and not every one. The repertoire table contains 65,000 to 85,000 clones. V was trimmed by 0 bases and J by 2 bases, leaving 12 bases between them. The germline V gene encodes CDR1 SGHRS and CDR2 YFSETQ. This CDR3 region has 15 residues. Sequencing input: PBMCs. This chain joins TRBV5-1 and TRBJ2-7; D gene ambiguous. The sequence derives from a female donor in good health and CMV-seropositive. This CDR3 reads CASSLAKSHAYEQYF. Written as DNA, the CDR3 is TGCGCCAGCAGCTTGGCCAAGTCACATGCCTACGAGCAGTACTTC.